This T cell receptor beta chain was retrieved from a study of T cell responses to AZD1222 COVID-19 vaccine. Study-wide findings and caveats: It should be noted that donors were predominantly white British and more often female, and clonal diversity was possibly underestimated. CD4 TCRs associated with vaccination spanned spike, dominating at 160-218 and 743-854.

For this clone: Its cognate antigen is unknown.

This CDR3 is 11 amino acids long. The germline gives CDR1 MDHEN, CDR2 SYDVKM. Data came from immunoSEQ multiplex PCR; TCRdb stores just in-frame clones and leaves some out. Of tens of thousands of clones listed, 80% are singletons. This sequence originates from an adult who received the AZD1222 COVID-19 vaccine. The V gene is TRBV28, the J gene TRBJ1-4, with D unresolved. The starting material was peripheral blood, obtained 28 days after the second AZD1222 dose. The CDR3 here is CGTRENEKLFF. For the CDR3, the DNA is TGTGGTACGCGGGAGAATGAAAAACTGTTTTTT.